This is a list of T cell receptor beta chains from one sample in a study of T cell responses to AZD1222 COVID-19 vaccine. The method was immunoSEQ multiplex PCR; TCRdb's version includes in-frame clones alone and lacks a portion of them. The table has about 200,000 clones, about 92% seen once. The input for sequencing was peripheral blood, taken on day 0 of AZD1222 vaccination. Receptors originate from an adult in good health. The CDR3 runs from the conserved cysteine through the conserved F or W. D genes are given only for firm matches. For some rows the clone size is stated as once, few or many, or as a class when expanded; others skip it.

CDR3 protein	CDR3 DNA	D gene	V gene	J gene	clone size
CASSLEGPEQFF	TGCGCCAGCAGCTTGGAAGGCCCAGAGCAGTTCTTC	NA	TRBV5-1	TRBJ2-1	NA
CASSIYISYNSPLHF	TGTGCCAGTAGTATTTACATCTCCTATAATTCACCCCTCCACTTT	NA	TRBV19	TRBJ1-6	NA
CASTPDWGEAFF	TGCGCCAGCACCCCAGACTGGGGTGAAGCTTTCTTT	NA	TRBV5-1	TRBJ1-1	NA
CASSVGAGGYTF	TGTGCCAGCAGCGTAGGGGCGGGTGGCTACACCTTC	NA	TRBV9	TRBJ1-2	NA
CASSATQTGGRGELFF	TGTGCCAGCAGCGCGACCCAGACAGGGGGCCGAGGGGAGCTGTTTTTT	TRBD1	TRBV9	TRBJ2-2	NA
CASSLTVDGYTQYF	TGTGCCAGCAGTTTAACGGTCGACGGGTATACGCAGTATTTT	NA	TRBV27	TRBJ2-3	NA
CASSVPGGYQETQYF	TGTGCCAGCAGCGTACCGGGGGGTTACCAAGAGACCCAGTACTTC	TRBD2	TRBV9	TRBJ2-5	few
CATRVGLTTGNTIYF	TGTGCCACCCGGGTTGGGCTGACTACTGGAAACACCATATATTTT	NA	TRBV19	TRBJ1-3	NA
CASSLEGTYTGELFF	TGTGCCAGCAGCTTAGAGGGAACCTACACCGGGGAGCTGTTTTTT	NA	TRBV7-8	TRBJ2-2	few
CASSSDLTGELFF	TGTGCCAGCAGTTCCGACCTTACCGGGGAGCTGTTTTTT	NA	TRBV28	TRBJ2-2	once
CASSQDSKGRRGYTF	TGTGCCAGCAGCCAAGATTCCAAAGGGCGCCGAGGCTACACCTTC	NA	TRBV3-1/TRBV3-2	TRBJ1-2	NA
CASSLSVAGGNTQYF	TGCGCCAGCAGCTTGAGTGTAGCGGGGGGGAATACGCAGTATTTT	TRBD2	TRBV5-1	TRBJ2-3	NA
CAWMMGGGVGQGSFEPQHF	TGTGCCTGGATGATGGGAGGCGGCGTTGGGCAGGGCAGTTTCGAGCCCCAGCATTTT	NA	TRBV30	TRBJ1-5	NA
CASSQGQGSGYGYTF	TGTGCCAGCAGCCAAGGACAGGGGTCGGGCTATGGCTACACCTTC	TRBD1	TRBV7-6	TRBJ1-2	NA
CASSAGSGANVLTF	TGTGCCAGCAGCGCTGGGTCTGGGGCCAACGTCCTGACTTTC	NA	TRBV9	TRBJ2-6	NA
CASNLQGIEPQHF	TGTGCCAGCAATTTACAGGGGATAGAGCCCCAGCATTTT	TRBD1	TRBV2	TRBJ1-5	NA
CSTTTGSTEAFF	TGCAGCACTACGACAGGGAGCACTGAAGCTTTCTTT	TRBD1	TRBV29-1	TRBJ1-1	NA
CAAPGQLNTGELFF	TGTGCCGCACCGGGACAGCTCAACACCGGGGAGCTGTTTTTT	TRBD1	TRBV30	TRBJ2-2	once
CASSQENRGTDTQYF	TGCGCCAGCAGCCAAGAGAACAGAGGCACGGATACGCAGTATTTT	NA	TRBV4-3	TRBJ2-3	NA
CASSPPAGIGETQYF	TGTGCCAGCTCACCACCGGCGGGAATAGGGGAGACCCAGTACTTC	NA	TRBV18	TRBJ2-5	few
CASSGKTGTNYNEQFF	TGTGCCAGCAGCGGGAAAACCGGGACAAACTACAATGAGCAGTTCTTC	NA	TRBV9	TRBJ2-1	NA
CASSHPLGGENQPQHF	TGCGCCAGCAGCCACCCCCTAGGCGGGGAAAACCAGCCCCAGCATTTT	NA	TRBV4-1	TRBJ1-5	few
CASSHRGQGNTGELFF	TGCGCCAGCAGCCATAGGGGACAGGGAAACACCGGGGAGCTGTTTTTT	TRBD1	TRBV4-1	TRBJ2-2	NA
CASSLGVGTGGAALHF	TGTGCCAGCAGCTTAGGGGTGGGGACAGGGGGCGCGGCCCTCCACTTT	TRBD1	TRBV7-9	TRBJ1-6	NA
CASSLRRGQDTEAFF	TGTGCCAGCAGCTTGCGAAGGGGGCAGGACACTGAAGCTTTCTTT	TRBD1	TRBV7-2	TRBJ1-1	NA
CASSWTGGQNYGYTF	TGCGCCAGCAGCTGGACAGGGGGGCAGAACTATGGCTACACCTTC	TRBD1	TRBV5-1	TRBJ1-2	NA
CASSLDRGLLSYEQYF	TGCGCCAGCAGCTTGGACAGGGGATTACTCTCCTACGAGCAGTACTTC	TRBD1	TRBV5-1	TRBJ2-7	NA
CASSGRSYYGYTF	TGTGCCAGCAGCGGGAGGTCATACTATGGCTACACCTTC	NA	TRBV27	TRBJ1-2	once
CASSPRQGDEKLFF	TGTGCCAGCTCACCTCGACAGGGGGATGAAAAACTGTTTTTT	TRBD1	TRBV18	TRBJ1-4	NA
CASSVGAAGSNQPQHF	TGTGCCAGCAGCGTGGGTGCCGCGGGGAGCAATCAGCCCCAGCATTTT	NA	TRBV9	TRBJ1-5	once
CASSQRGTDTQYF	TGTGCCAGCAGCCAGCGGGGAACAGATACGCAGTATTTT	TRBD2	TRBV12-3/TRBV12-4	TRBJ2-3	NA
CASTSGIATNEKLFF	TGTGCCAGCACCTCAGGGATCGCAACTAATGAAAAACTGTTTTTT	NA	TRBV27	TRBJ1-4	NA
CASRLGQNTEAFF	TGTGCCAGCAGGCTGGGGCAGAACACTGAAGCTTTCTTT	NA	TRBV12-3/TRBV12-4	TRBJ1-1	NA
CASSPRPTVNTEAFF	TGTGCCAGCAGCCCACGGCCTACAGTGAACACTGAAGCTTTCTTT	NA	TRBV14	TRBJ1-1	NA
CASSLDRRRTGTQYF	TGTGCCAGCAGCTTAGATCGGAGGCGGACGGGGACCCAGTACTTC	NA	TRBV11-2	TRBJ2-5	NA
CASPSGVHEKLFF	TGTGCAAGCCCCAGCGGGGTACATGAAAAACTGTTTTTT	NA	TRBV12-2	TRBJ1-4	few
CASSPRRDQNTEAFF	TGTGCCAGCTCACCCCGTCGGGACCAGAACACTGAAGCTTTCTTT	NA	TRBV18	TRBJ1-1	NA
CASSERAVASYEQYF	TGTGCCAGCAGTGAAAGGGCAGTTGCCTCCTACGAGCAGTACTTC	NA	TRBV6-1	TRBJ2-7	NA
CASSAPPGKGHNYEQYF	TGTGCCAGTAGTGCCCCCCCGGGTAAGGGACATAACTACGAGCAGTACTTC	NA	TRBV19	TRBJ2-7	NA
CASSRDSGGWGTEAFF	TGTGCCAGCTCACGAGATTCAGGGGGGTGGGGCACTGAAGCTTTCTTT	TRBD1	TRBV18	TRBJ1-1	NA
CASSPGTLPREQYF	TGCGCCAGCAGCCCCGGGACTTTGCCTCGGGAGCAGTACTTC	NA	TRBV5-1	TRBJ2-7	NA
CASSQEQGASGNTIYF	TGTGCCAGCAGCCAAGAACAGGGAGCCTCTGGAAACACCATATATTTT	NA	TRBV14	TRBJ1-3	NA